This T cell receptor beta chain originates from a study of naive CD8 T cells in extremely preterm neonates. Study-level findings and limits: Preterm neonate repertoires were significantly less rich by iChao1 than others.

This CDR3 contains 15 residues. From germline, CDR1 is SGHVS and CDR2 FQNEAQ. J lost 3 bases, V lost 5 bases, and 2 bases had no gene match. Only in-frame clones appear in the TCRdb table, and some are missing; sequencing was by immunoSEQ multiplex PCR. The sample has thousands of clones; 95% to 99% are singletons. Without labor or membrane rupture, elective cesareans at roughly 37-42 weeks supplied term cord blood. Sorting kept Annexin V-negative CD3+CD8+CD45RA+CCR7+ naive T cells. About 20,000 to 100,000 naive CD8+ T cells were sorted per sample. For this clone: Its matching antigen is unknown.

The clonotype comes from a newborn in good health. The rearrangement uses TRBV7-8 and TRBJ2-1; 12 bases are a match to TRBD2. The sequenced sample consisted of naive CD8+ T cells from cord blood. In DNA form, the CDR3 reads TGTGCCAGCAGCCCGACTAGCGGGAGCTACAATGAGCAGTTCTTC. Protein sequence: CASSPTSGSYNEQFF.